This T cell receptor (beta chain) was sequenced during a study of shared clonotypes between healthy human individuals. Overall study results and limits: Some naive CD4 clonotypes, approximately 4.5%, turned up in common across a handful of donors. Investigators expected sequencing depth to affect clonotype sharing among donors. Larger richness was generally estimated for naive than memory subsets. Non-shared clonotypes had lower generation probabilities than those shared by all four donors.

The CDR3 length is 18 residues. V was shortened by 4 bases and J by 2 bases, with 21 bases between the two germline ends. Germline V gene sequence: CDR1 KGHSH, CDR2 LQKENI. In regard to this clone: Its target is not known.

Libraries were prepared by immunoSEQ multiplex PCR; TCRdb keeps only in-frame clonotypes and omits some of them. The sample contains 330,000 or so clones, approximately 74% of which appear only once. The sample consisted of memory CD4+ T cells sorted from blood. The subset is: CD45RA-negative fraction. This TCR derives from a man aged 30 to 39 in good health. The genes are TRBV18 and TRBJ1-5; D remains unclear. CDR3 residues: CASSLYRQSEVGNQPQHF. The DNA for the CDR3 is TGTGCCAGCTCACTCTATCGGCAGTCCGAGGTTGGCAATCAGCCCCAGCATTTT.